The 5 T cell receptor beta chains below all came from one sample that was sequenced in a study of memory CD4+ T cells and cytomegalovirus serostatus. Assay used: immunoSEQ multiplex PCR; TCRdb lists only in-frame clones, some missing. The data contain tens of thousands of clones, 82% of them seen just once; the ten biggest clones take up approximately 0.39%. Single viable CD3+CD4+CD8-CD45RO+ cells were sorted as the memory CD4+ T cells. The sequenced material came from memory CD4+ T cells from blood. Receptor source: an adult in good health and CMV-seronegative.

This chain links TRBV5-1 with TRBJ2-7; 7 bases map to TRBD1. Germline V gene sequence: CDR1 SGHRS, CDR2 YFSETQ. There are 16 residues in the CDR3. Trimming removed 4 bases from V and 4 bases from J; junction bases left unmatched: 14. In nucleotides, the CDR3 is TGCGCCAGCAGCCCGACAGGGCCCGGGTATTCTTACGAGCAGTACTTC. This sequence encodes CASSPTGPGYSYEQYF. Combining the CDR3 with reference TRBV5-1 and TRBJ2-7 gives the whole variable domain KAGVTQTPRYLIKTRGQQVTLSCSPISGHRSVSWYQQTPGQGLQFLFEYFSETQRNKGNFPGRFSGRQFSNSRSEMNVSTLELGDSALYLCASSPTGPGYSYEQYFGPGTRLTVT.

The genes are TRBV6-6 and TRBJ1-2; D unclear. Germline CDR1 MNHNY, CDR2 SVGAGI (reference sequence). Trimming removed 6 bases from V and 2 bases from J, with 13 bases in between. The CDR3 has 14 residues. The CDR3 DNA follows: TGTGCCAGCAGCCAGTGGGGTGACAACTATGGCTACACCTTC. Amino acids: CASSQWGDNYGYTF.

The chain has TRBV30 and TRBJ2-5; possibly TRBD1 for D (6 bases). The ends were cut back, 0 bases at V and 5 bases at J, with 10 bases in the middle. The V gene's germline CDR1 is GTSNPN and CDR2 SVGIG (reference sequence). The CDR3 length is 13 residues. The CDR3 nucleotides read TGTGCCTGGAGTGTAGGGGGAAGGGAGACCCAGTACTTC. Protein product: CAWSVGGRETQYF.

The chain combines TRBV4-1 with TRBJ1-6; D gene ambiguous. The germline V gene encodes CDR1 MGHRA and CDR2 YSYEKL. Trimming shortened V by 3 bases and J by 10 bases, and 10 bases separated the two germline ends. CDR3 length equals 13 residues. The DNA of the CDR3 is TGCGCCAGCAGCCATAGCACCGACTCACCCCTCCACTTT. It specifies CASSHSTDSPLHF.

This chain connects TRBV5-6 to TRBJ1-1; D might be TRBD1 (6 bases). CDR3 length: 14 amino acids. Germline CDR1 and CDR2: SGHDT and YYEEEE. Trimming cost V 5 bases and J 1 base, with 12 bases left between them. The CDR3, as DNA: TGTGCCAGCAGATCGACAGGACGGAACACTGAAGCTTTCTTT. Its protein product is CASRSTGRNTEAFF. The whole variable domain, remainder taken from reference TRBV5-6 and TRBJ1-1, is DAGVTQSPTHLIKTRGQQVTLRCSPKSGHDTVSWYQQALGQGPQFIFQYYEEEERQRGNFPDRFSGHQFPNYSSELNVNALLLGDSALYLCASRSTGRNTEAFFGQGTRLTVV.